This T cell receptor (beta chain) derives from a study of graft-versus-host responses after intestinal transplantation. The V gene lost 3 bases and the J gene lost 5 bases, with 8 bases spanning the gap. Germline V gives CDR1 LNHDA, CDR2 SQIVND (reference sequence). CDR3 length: 13 residues. A note on this clone: Its antigen is still unknown.

This table comes from immunoSEQ multiplex PCR, and its TCRdb copy is limited to in-frame clones, with some not included. The top ten hold roughly 0.5% of the sample, which has about 110,000 clones, around 93% seen once. The sample in question was unstimulated CD8+ T cells sorted from spleen or lymph node cells, obtained before intestinal transplant. V usage is TRBV19 and J usage is TRBJ2-1; maybe TRBD2 (6 bases). This sequence originates from a human donor who received an intestinal transplant. For the CDR3, the DNA is TGTGCCAGTAGTATTATAGCGGACAATGAGCAGTTCTTC. This translates into CASSIIADNEQFF.